These T cell receptor beta chains were read from a single sample in a study of radiation and T cells in renal cell carcinoma. Using immunoSEQ multiplex PCR, the repertoire was profiled, and TCRdb retains in-frame clones only, with some absent. This sample yields tens of thousands of clones, of which 80% are seen a single time; 29% belongs to the top ten. The sample was blood, taken from a patient whose treatment included radiotherapy and nephrectomy. The origin of the receptors is a woman between 65 and 79 years old with renal cell carcinoma. The CDR3 runs from the conserved cysteine through the conserved F or W. The order of the fields is CDR3 length, D gene, clone size, J gene, V gene, CDR3 DNA, CDR3 protein. The D gene is left open where the match is weak. Some rows mark clone size as missing; the rest say once, few, many or name a class of expanded clone.

CDR3 length: 15; D gene: .; clone size: .; J gene: TRBJ2-1; V gene: TRBV10-3; CDR3 DNA: TGTGCCATCAGTCCCCCAGTGGGAGGGGGCAATGAGCAGTTCTTC; CDR3 protein: CAISPPVGGGNEQFF
CDR3 length: 16; D gene: TRBD2; clone size: .; J gene: TRBJ2-5; V gene: TRBV29-1; CDR3 DNA: TGCAGCGTTGGGCTCCGACTAGCGGTAGGGAAAGAGACCCAGTACTTC; CDR3 protein: CSVGLRLAVGKETQYF
CDR3 length: 14; D gene: .; clone size: few; J gene: TRBJ1-4; V gene: TRBV9; CDR3 DNA: TGTGCCAGCAGCGTAGGCGGGGCCGGTGAAAAACTGTTTTTT; CDR3 protein: CASSVGGAGEKLFF
CDR3 length: 16; D gene: .; clone size: .; J gene: TRBJ2-5; V gene: TRBV4-1; CDR3 DNA: TGCGCCAGCAGCCAAGCGGGGGCGCGTTTCCAAGAGACCCAGTACTTC; CDR3 protein: CASSQAGARFQETQYF
CDR3 length: 16; D gene: TRBD1; clone size: .; J gene: TRBJ1-6; V gene: TRBV19; CDR3 DNA: TGTGCCAGTAGTACCGCGGACAGGGGGTATAATTCACCCCTCCACTTT; CDR3 protein: CASSTADRGYNSPLHF
CDR3 length: 14; D gene: .; clone size: few; J gene: TRBJ2-4; V gene: TRBV10-3; CDR3 DNA: TGTGCCATCAGTGAGAGAATAGCCAAAAACATTCAGTACTTC; CDR3 protein: CAISERIAKNIQYF
CDR3 length: 17; D gene: TRBD1; clone size: .; J gene: TRBJ1-4; V gene: TRBV5-5; CDR3 DNA: TGTGCCAGCAGCTTGGACAGGGGAGTCGGAACTAATGAAAAACTGTTTTTT; CDR3 protein: CASSLDRGVGTNEKLFF
CDR3 length: 13; D gene: .; clone size: .; J gene: TRBJ1-2; V gene: TRBV5-6; CDR3 DNA: TGTGCCAGCAGCTTGAGGGAGGGTGGTGGCTACACCTTC; CDR3 protein: CASSLREGGGYTF
CDR3 length: 16; D gene: TRBD2; clone size: .; J gene: TRBJ2-3; V gene: TRBV5-4; CDR3 DNA: TGTGCCAGCAGCGCTATAGCGGGGGGGTACACAGATACGCAGTATTTT; CDR3 protein: CASSAIAGGYTDTQYF
CDR3 length: 12; D gene: .; clone size: .; J gene: TRBJ2-7; V gene: TRBV18; CDR3 DNA: TGTGCCAGCTCACCGGACAGCTACGAGCAGTACTTC; CDR3 protein: CASSPDSYEQYF
CDR3 length: 18; D gene: TRBD1; clone size: .; J gene: TRBJ2-2; V gene: TRBV9; CDR3 DNA: TGTGCCAGCAGTCCTACCCAACAGGGGGCGGGGAACACCGGGGAGCTGTTTTTT; CDR3 protein: CASSPTQQGAGNTGELFF
CDR3 length: 16; D gene: .; clone size: .; J gene: TRBJ2-3; V gene: TRBV4-1; CDR3 DNA: TGCGCCAGCAGCCAAGATAGGGGGGGAATAGGAGATACGCAGTATTTT; CDR3 protein: CASSQDRGGIGDTQYF
CDR3 length: 13; D gene: TRBD1; clone size: .; J gene: TRBJ1-2; V gene: TRBV30; CDR3 DNA: TGTGCCTGGAGTGTCAGACAGGGCTATGGCTACACCTTC; CDR3 protein: CAWSVRQGYGYTF
CDR3 length: 12; D gene: .; clone size: .; J gene: TRBJ1-2; V gene: TRBV2; CDR3 DNA: TGTGCCAGCAGCCAAGCCAACTATGGCTACACCTTC; CDR3 protein: CASSQANYGYTF
CDR3 length: 18; D gene: .; clone size: .; J gene: TRBJ2-6; V gene: TRBV10-3; CDR3 DNA: TGTGCCATCAGTGACAGGGGCGAATCAGGGTCTGGGGCCAACGTCCTGACTTTC; CDR3 protein: CAISDRGESGSGANVLTF
CDR3 length: 19; D gene: TRBD1; clone size: .; J gene: TRBJ1-2; V gene: TRBV6-1; CDR3 DNA: TGTGCCAGCAGTGAGGGACAGGGGGCTGGTTCTTATCCCCCTTATGGCTACACCTTC; CDR3 protein: CASSEGQGAGSYPPYGYTF
CDR3 length: 14; D gene: .; clone size: medium-sized; J gene: TRBJ2-2; V gene: TRBV25-1; CDR3 DNA: TGTGCCAGCACAGGAGACTTGAACACCGGGGAGCTGTTTTTT; CDR3 protein: CASTGDLNTGELFF
CDR3 length: 14; D gene: .; clone size: .; J gene: TRBJ1-1; V gene: TRBV6-5; CDR3 DNA: TGTGCCAGCAGTTCGAGGGGGGCGGACACTGAAGCTTTCTTT; CDR3 protein: CASSSRGADTEAFF
CDR3 length: 13; D gene: .; clone size: .; J gene: TRBJ2-1; V gene: TRBV9; CDR3 DNA: TGTGCCAGCAGCGTTCTCGCGAGGGATGAGCAGTTCTTC; CDR3 protein: CASSVLARDEQFF
CDR3 length: 18; D gene: TRBD1; clone size: many; J gene: TRBJ1-4; V gene: TRBV5-1; CDR3 DNA: TGCGCCAGCAGCTACAGTCCCGGGACAGGGACGGCTAATGAAAAACTGTTTTTT; CDR3 protein: CASSYSPGTGTANEKLFF
CDR3 length: 12; D gene: .; clone size: .; J gene: TRBJ1-5; V gene: TRBV19; CDR3 DNA: TGTGCCAGTAGATTCGGATATCAGCCCCAGCATTTT; CDR3 protein: CASRFGYQPQHF
CDR3 length: 16; D gene: .; clone size: .; J gene: TRBJ2-3; V gene: TRBV5-1; CDR3 DNA: TGCGCCAGCAGCTTGGGAGCTGGCCTCTACACAGATACGCAGTATTTT; CDR3 protein: CASSLGAGLYTDTQYF
CDR3 length: 13; D gene: .; clone size: .; J gene: TRBJ1-5; V gene: TRBV10-3; CDR3 DNA: TGTGCCATCAGTGAGGGACAAGGGGAGCCCCAGCATTTT; CDR3 protein: CAISEGQGEPQHF
CDR3 length: 14; D gene: .; clone size: .; J gene: TRBJ2-2; V gene: TRBV27; CDR3 DNA: TGTGCCAGCAGAGGACCCTTTAACACCGGGGAGCTGTTTTTT; CDR3 protein: CASRGPFNTGELFF
CDR3 length: 17; D gene: TRBD2; clone size: .; J gene: TRBJ2-5; V gene: TRBV2; CDR3 DNA: TGTGCCAGCAGTGAAGCGCTTTCTAGCGGGATGGGAGAGACCCAGTACTTC; CDR3 protein: CASSEALSSGMGETQYF
CDR3 length: 13; D gene: TRBD1; clone size: .; J gene: TRBJ2-7; V gene: TRBV11-2; CDR3 DNA: TGTGCCAGCTGGGAGACAGGGGCCTACGAGCAGTACTTC; CDR3 protein: CASWETGAYEQYF
CDR3 length: 15; D gene: TRBD2; clone size: .; J gene: TRBJ2-7; V gene: TRBV6-5; CDR3 DNA: TGTGCCAGCAGTTACGGGACTAGCGGCTCCTACGAGCAGTACTTC; CDR3 protein: CASSYGTSGSYEQYF
CDR3 length: 13; D gene: .; clone size: .; J gene: TRBJ2-7; V gene: TRBV2; CDR3 DNA: TGTGCCAGCAGGCTGGGGGCCGGCTACGAGCAGTACTTC; CDR3 protein: CASRLGAGYEQYF
CDR3 length: 13; D gene: TRBD2; clone size: .; J gene: TRBJ2-7; V gene: TRBV7-9; CDR3 DNA: TGTGCCAGCAGGCAAGGGACTAGCGGGGCTTGGGGCTTC; CDR3 protein: CASRQGTSGAWGF
CDR3 length: 15; D gene: .; clone size: .; J gene: TRBJ1-1; V gene: TRBV6-5; CDR3 DNA: TGTGCCAGCAGTTACTCGACAGGCATGAACACTGAAGCTTTCTTT; CDR3 protein: CASSYSTGMNTEAFF
CDR3 length: 14; D gene: TRBD2; clone size: .; J gene: TRBJ2-7; V gene: TRBV5-1; CDR3 DNA: TGCGCCAGCAGCCCCGGACTAGCGGCCTACGAGCAGTACTTC; CDR3 protein: CASSPGLAAYEQYF
CDR3 length: 14; D gene: .; clone size: .; J gene: TRBJ2-3; V gene: TRBV11-2; CDR3 DNA: TGTGCCAGCAGCGTTGGAGGGATCGCAGATACGCAGTATTTT; CDR3 protein: CASSVGGIADTQYF
CDR3 length: 13; D gene: .; clone size: .; J gene: TRBJ1-5; V gene: TRBV2; CDR3 DNA: TGTGCCAGTTTGGACGATGGCAATCAGCCCCAGCATTTT; CDR3 protein: CASLDDGNQPQHF
CDR3 length: 14; D gene: .; clone size: once; J gene: TRBJ1-2; V gene: TRBV9; CDR3 DNA: TGTGCCAGCAGCGTAGATAGCAGGAACTATGGCTACACCTTC; CDR3 protein: CASSVDSRNYGYTF
CDR3 length: 12; D gene: .; clone size: .; J gene: TRBJ1-2; V gene: TRBV27; CDR3 DNA: TGTGCCAGCAGTCCGGGGGGTTATGGCTACACCTTC; CDR3 protein: CASSPGGYGYTF
CDR3 length: 13; D gene: .; clone size: .; J gene: TRBJ1-2; V gene: TRBV5-1; CDR3 DNA: TGCGCCAGCAGCCCAGATCAGACCTATGGCTACACCTTC; CDR3 protein: CASSPDQTYGYTF
CDR3 length: 15; D gene: TRBD2; clone size: .; J gene: TRBJ2-3; V gene: TRBV7-3; CDR3 DNA: TGTGCCAGCAGCTTATCAGGACTAGACACAGATACGCAGTATTTT; CDR3 protein: CASSLSGLDTDTQYF
CDR3 length: 15; D gene: TRBD1; clone size: few; J gene: TRBJ1-1; V gene: TRBV19; CDR3 DNA: TGTGCCAGTAGTATCCAAGACAGGGGGGGGACTGAAGCTTTCTTT; CDR3 protein: CASSIQDRGGTEAFF
CDR3 length: 15; D gene: TRBD2; clone size: .; J gene: TRBJ2-7; V gene: TRBV7-2; CDR3 DNA: TGTGCCAGCAGCTTTAGCGGGAGGGCTGCCTACGAGCAGTACTTC; CDR3 protein: CASSFSGRAAYEQYF
CDR3 length: 11; D gene: .; clone size: .; J gene: TRBJ2-5; V gene: TRBV2; CDR3 DNA: TGTGCCAGCACTGGGGAAGAGACCCAGTACTTC; CDR3 protein: CASTGEETQYF
CDR3 length: 15; D gene: .; clone size: once; J gene: TRBJ1-2; V gene: TRBV14; CDR3 DNA: TGTGCCAGCAGCCAAGCAGGCAGAGAAAACTATGGCTACACCTTC; CDR3 protein: CASSQAGRENYGYTF
CDR3 length: 18; D gene: TRBD1; clone size: .; J gene: TRBJ2-1; V gene: TRBV7-2; CDR3 DNA: TGTGCCAGCAGCTGGGGACAGGCCGCGGCTGGCTCCTACAATGAGCAGTTCTTC; CDR3 protein: CASSWGQAAAGSYNEQFF
CDR3 length: 13; D gene: .; clone size: .; J gene: TRBJ2-7; V gene: TRBV6-1; CDR3 DNA: TGTGCCAGCAGTGGCGGGCAAACCTACGAGCAGTACTTC; CDR3 protein: CASSGGQTYEQYF
CDR3 length: 16; D gene: TRBD2; clone size: .; J gene: TRBJ2-1; V gene: TRBV19; CDR3 DNA: TGTGCCAGTAGTATCTGGACTAGCGGGAGGCAAGATGAGCAGTTCTTC; CDR3 protein: CASSIWTSGRQDEQFF
CDR3 length: 15; D gene: TRBD1; clone size: once; J gene: TRBJ2-7; V gene: TRBV5-6; CDR3 DNA: TGTGCCAGCAGCCCGGACAGGGGGAGCCGCTACGAGCAGTACTTC; CDR3 protein: CASSPDRGSRYEQYF
CDR3 length: 12; D gene: .; clone size: many; J gene: TRBJ2-7; V gene: TRBV2; CDR3 DNA: TGTGCCAGCGGTCGGGACGCCTACGAGCAGTACTTC; CDR3 protein: CASGRDAYEQYF
CDR3 length: 15; D gene: TRBD2; clone size: .; J gene: TRBJ2-7; V gene: TRBV30; CDR3 DNA: TGTGCCTGCGGGGGGGGTCGGGAGAAGGGACACGAGCAGTACTTC; CDR3 protein: CACGGGREKGHEQYF
CDR3 length: 16; D gene: .; clone size: few; J gene: TRBJ1-2; V gene: TRBV5-1; CDR3 DNA: TGCGCCAGCAGCCCGGGTGCGGGTAGAACGGACTATGGCTACACCTTC; CDR3 protein: CASSPGAGRTDYGYTF
CDR3 length: 13; D gene: .; clone size: .; J gene: TRBJ1-2; V gene: TRBV11-2; CDR3 DNA: TGTGCCAGCAGCTTAGCGGAGGGCTATGGCTACACCTTC; CDR3 protein: CASSLAEGYGYTF
CDR3 length: 14; D gene: .; clone size: .; J gene: TRBJ2-5; V gene: TRBV5-1; CDR3 DNA: TGCGCCAGCAGCCCGGGACTGTCTGGGGAGACCCAGTACTTC; CDR3 protein: CASSPGLSGETQYF
CDR3 length: 16; D gene: .; clone size: .; J gene: TRBJ2-5; V gene: TRBV21-1; CDR3 DNA: TGTGCCGGAAGTTGGTTACAGGGAGGATTGGGAGAGACCCAGTACTTC; CDR3 protein: CAGSWLQGGLGETQYF
CDR3 length: 16; D gene: .; clone size: .; J gene: TRBJ1-1; V gene: TRBV10-3; CDR3 DNA: TGTGCCATCACGGCCCAAGGGAGCCGGCAGAAAGGTGAAGCTTTCTTT; CDR3 protein: CAITAQGSRQKGEAFF
CDR3 length: 15; D gene: TRBD1; clone size: once; J gene: TRBJ2-4; V gene: TRBV18; CDR3 DNA: TGTGCCAGCTCACCTGGGACAGTAGCCAAAAACATTCAGTACTTC; CDR3 protein: CASSPGTVAKNIQYF